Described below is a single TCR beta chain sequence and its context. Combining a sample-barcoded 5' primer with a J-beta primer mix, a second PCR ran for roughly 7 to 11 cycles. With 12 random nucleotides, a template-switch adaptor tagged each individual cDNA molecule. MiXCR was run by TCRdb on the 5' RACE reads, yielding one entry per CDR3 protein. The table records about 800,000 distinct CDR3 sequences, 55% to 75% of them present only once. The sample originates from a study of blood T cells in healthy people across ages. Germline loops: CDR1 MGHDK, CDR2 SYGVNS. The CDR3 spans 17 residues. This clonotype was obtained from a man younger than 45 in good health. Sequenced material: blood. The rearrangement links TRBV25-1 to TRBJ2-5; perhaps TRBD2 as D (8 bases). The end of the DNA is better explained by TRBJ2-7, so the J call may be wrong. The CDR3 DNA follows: TGTGCCAGCAGTGAATCGGGAGGGACAGCAAGCCTCTACGAGCAGTACTTC. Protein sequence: CASSESGGTASLYEQYF.